This T cell receptor beta chain was profiled in a study of blood T cell repertoires in COVID-19. Study at large: The samples span acute and convalescent COVID-19 from the United States, Italy and Spain. In each case, the material was cDNA or gDNA derived from T cells, B-cell-depleted T cells, or PBMCs.

Per the study methods: It was from reference gene primer amplification that nucleated cell counts were estimated. TCRdb's copy holds only in-frame clones and misses some; the assay was immunoSEQ multiplex PCR. The DNA gave D and trimming, while V, J and clone size come from that table. The profile shows approximately 84,000 clones, less than 85% of them singletons. This CDR3 contains 13 residues. Germline lookup yields CDR1 SNHLY and CDR2 FYNNEI. Trimming cost V 4 bases and J 8 bases; bases outside gene matches: 5. The V call is TRBV2, the J call TRBJ2-1; 7 bases are shared with TRBD1. What was sequenced was peripheral blood. The sequence was collected from a human donor in a cohort sampled during active COVID-19. The CDR3 is CASSVYRGHEQFF. The CDR3 DNA reads as TGTGCCAGCAGTGTTTACAGGGGCCATGAGCAGTTCTTC.